This is a list of T cell receptor beta chains from one sample in a study of T-cell memory formation after mild COVID-19. TCRdb redid the calling of the 5' RACE reads with MiXCR, one entry per CDR3 protein. The data hold more than 150,000 distinct CDR3 sequences, with roughly 20% observed a single time. The sequenced material came from PBMCs or a T cell subset sorted from them (not recorded which). These receptors were obtained from a man younger than 35 who had mild COVID-19 (a few samples of this study predate the infection). Cell type and time point are not known. Both conserved end residues are part of each CDR3. A D gene is named only where the DNA matches it firmly. Size tells how often a clone was seen (once, few, many) or the class of an expanded clone, and some rows leave it out.

V	D	J	size	DNA	CDR3
TRBV10-3	-	TRBJ1-5	few	TGTGCCACGTCGACAGGAGGTTCAAACCAGCCCCAGCATTTT	CATSTGGSNQPQHF
TRBV5-1	-	TRBJ2-6	-	TGCGCCAGCAGCTTGCAGAGAACTGGGGCCAACGTCCTGACTTTC	CASSLQRTGANVLTF
TRBV28	-	TRBJ1-1	-	TGTGCCAGCAGTCCGGCGGGGGCAGGGAACACTGAAGCTTTCTTT	CASSPAGAGNTEAFF
TRBV5-1	-	TRBJ1-2	-	TGCGCCAGCAGCTTGGACCTGGATGGCTACACCTTC	CASSLDLDGYTF
TRBV5-6	TRBD1	TRBJ2-1	few	TGTGCCAGCAGCTCCGTCCGGGACAGTCAGTTCTTC	CASSSVRDSQFF
TRBV6-2/TRBV6-3	-	TRBJ1-1	few	TGTGCCAGCAGTTCCGCGGCAGGGTCTGAAGCTTTCTTT	CASSSAAGSEAFF
TRBV5-6	-	TRBJ2-1	-	TGTGCCAGCAGCCCTAGCGTCGATGGGTACAATGAGCAGTTCTTC	CASSPSVDGYNEQFF
TRBV4-3	TRBD1	TRBJ1-1	-	TGCGCCAGCAGCCCTGACAGGGGGTGGACTGAAGCTTTCTTT	CASSPDRGWTEAFF
TRBV19	TRBD2	TRBJ2-1	few	TGTGCCAGTAGATTGGGGCGACTAGCGGGGGGTCACAATGAGCAGTTCTTC	CASRLGRLAGGHNEQFF
TRBV12-3/TRBV12-4	-	TRBJ1-1	-	TGTGCCAGCAGTTTAGCCGGCCGCGGTACGGCTTTCTTT	CASSLAGRGTAFF
TRBV4-1	-	TRBJ2-3	many	TGCGCCAGCAGCCAAGAAACAGACCCTAGCACAGATACGCAGTATTTT	CASSQETDPSTDTQYF
TRBV7-2	TRBD1	TRBJ1-5	-	TGTGCCAGCAGCCTGGACAGGACAGGAGGGCCCCAGCATTTT	CASSLDRTGGPQHF
TRBV9	TRBD2	TRBJ2-1	few	TGTGCCAGCAGCACCCCGGGACTAGCGGGTTTAAATGAGCAGTTCTTC	CASSTPGLAGLNEQFF
TRBV19	TRBD1	TRBJ2-1	few	TGTGCCAGTATTCCTCCGGGACAGGGAGATAATGAGCAGTTCTTC	CASIPPGQGDNEQFF
TRBV7-9	TRBD1	TRBJ2-7	few	TGTGCCAGCAGTCTCCCCCAAGGGACAGCAACCTACGAGCAGTACTTC	CASSLPQGTATYEQYF
TRBV20-1	-	TRBJ1-6	-	TGCAGTGCTCCGACAGGTGCAAATTCACCCCTCCACTTT	CSAPTGANSPLHF
TRBV6-5	-	TRBJ1-4	-	TGTGCCAGCAGCAGGGGTATAGGGGAAAAACTGTTTTTT	CASSRGIGEKLFF
TRBV5-5	-	TRBJ2-2	few	TGTGCCAGCAGCCCGACAGTGAACACCGGGGAGCTGTTTTTT	CASSPTVNTGELFF
TRBV5-6	TRBD2	TRBJ2-2	few	TGTGCCAGCAGCTTGGTGACTAGCGGGGGCCGGGGTACCGGGGAGCTGTTTTTT	CASSLVTSGGRGTGELFF
TRBV24-1	-	TRBJ2-1	-	TGTGCCACCAGTGATTTTATGGAGGGAACAGGCAATGAGCAGTTCTTC	CATSDFMEGTGNEQFF
TRBV5-1	TRBD1	TRBJ1-1	few	TGCGCCAGCAGCCCCAACAGGGGTCGTTTCAACACTGAAGCTTTCTTT	CASSPNRGRFNTEAFF
TRBV6-5	-	TRBJ1-2	-	TGTGCCACTACGCGACGGGGTCTGATTTATGGCTACACCTTC	CATTRRGLIYGYTF
TRBV20-1	-	TRBJ2-1	few	TGCAGTGCTAGAGGAGACGGGCTCGGTCGGTTC	CSARGDGLGRF
TRBV12-3/TRBV12-4	-	TRBJ1-1	few	TGTGCCAGCAGTTTAAGTTCCTGGAACACTGAAGCTTTCTTT	CASSLSSWNTEAFF
TRBV7-2	TRBD1	TRBJ1-1	few	TGTGCCAGCAGTGTAGCCGGGACAGGGTGGACTGAAGCTTTCTTT	CASSVAGTGWTEAFF
TRBV28	TRBD1	TRBJ1-1	few	TGTGCCATAAGGGGACAGGGGACTGAAGCTTTCTTT	CAIRGQGTEAFF
TRBV4-1	TRBD1	TRBJ1-3	-	TGCGCCAGCAGCCAAGAAGACAGGGGGCCTGGAAACACCATATATTTT	CASSQEDRGPGNTIYF
TRBV7-2	-	TRBJ2-5	-	TGTGCCAGCAGGAAGCCGGGATTCCAAGAGACCCAGTACTTC	CASRKPGFQETQYF
TRBV6-5	-	TRBJ1-5	-	TGTGCCAGCAGTTACTCGAAGGATCTGGTGGCTCAGCCCCAGCATTTT	CASSYSKDLVAQPQHF
TRBV20-1	-	TRBJ2-7	few	TGCAGTGCTAGAGAGGACGGTGGCTCCTACGAGCAGTACTTC	CSAREDGGSYEQYF
TRBV5-6	-	TRBJ2-1	few	TGTGCCAGCAGGTCACAGGGCCCGAGCTCCTACAATGAGCAGTTCTTC	CASRSQGPSSYNEQFF
TRBV9	-	TRBJ1-5	many	TGTGCCAGCAGCGTAGCTCTCAGCCCAGTCAATCAGCCCCAGCATTTT	CASSVALSPVNQPQHF
TRBV19	-	TRBJ2-5	-	TGTGCCAGTTCATTAAACCGGGGGGCTTGGGAGACCCAGTACTTC	CASSLNRGAWETQYF
TRBV6-5	-	TRBJ1-2	-	TGTGCCAGCAGTTCCTCGCGGAACTATGGCTACACCTTC	CASSSSRNYGYTF
TRBV24-1	-	TRBJ2-1	-	TGTGCCACCAGTGATACGGACAGAGACGGTGAGCAGTTCTTC	CATSDTDRDGEQFF
TRBV2	-	TRBJ2-5	-	TGTGCCAGCAGGGGATGGGAGACCCAGTACTTC	CASRGWETQYF
TRBV19	TRBD1	TRBJ2-5	-	TGTGCCAGTAGCCGGGACAGGGGGCTCCAAGAGACCCAGTACTTC	CASSRDRGLQETQYF
TRBV5-6	-	TRBJ1-2	few	TGTGCCAGCAGCTTGGGAGCAGGCTATGGCTACACCTTC	CASSLGAGYGYTF
TRBV18	-	TRBJ1-1	-	TGTGCCAGCTCACCACCTGGTTGGACAGCGAACACTGAAGCTTTCTTT	CASSPPGWTANTEAFF
TRBV20-1	TRBD1	TRBJ2-2	many	TGCAGTGCTGTTCCCGGGACAGGGATCACCGGGGAGCTGTTTTTT	CSAVPGTGITGELFF
TRBV5-5	TRBD1	TRBJ1-4	few	TGTGCCAGCAGCACGCCGACAGGGACGGGGGAAAAACTGTTTTTT	CASSTPTGTGEKLFF
TRBV7-9	-	TRBJ1-3	-	TGTGCCAGCAGCTCTGAGGGAAACACCATATATTTT	CASSSEGNTIYF
TRBV6-5	-	TRBJ2-3	many	TGTGCCAGCACAGACAGCACAGATACGCAGTATTTT	CASTDSTDTQYF
TRBV19	-	TRBJ1-5	-	TGTGCCAGTAGTGCTAGATTTAGCAATCAGCCCCAGCATTTT	CASSARFSNQPQHF
TRBV5-6	-	TRBJ2-3	-	TGTGCCAGCAGCTTCGGCGGAACGCAGTATTTT	CASSFGGTQYF